These T cell receptor beta chains were read from a single sample in a study of blood T cell repertoires in COVID-19. TCRdb keeps only in-frame clones here, not all; method: immunoSEQ multiplex PCR. This sample has under 300,000 clones, with roughly four fifths found just once. The sequenced sample was peripheral blood. The receptors shown here come from a woman in her sixties with active or convalescent COVID-19. Each CDR3 is given without its conserved first and last residue. Fields, in order: J gene, V gene, D gene, clone size, CDR3 protein. The D gene is left open where the match is weak. A clone size is listed for some rows: how often the clone was seen (once, few, many), or a class if it is expanded.

>TRBJ1-6|TRBV18|.|.
ASSTTGSNSPLH
>TRBJ1-6|TRBV6-1|.|.
ASSGRWGRSDNSPLH
>TRBJ2-5|TRBV11-2|TRBD2|.
ASSLGSGGAQETQY
>TRBJ2-3|TRBV6-1|.|.
ASSEGVGGGPV
>TRBJ2-3|TRBV18|.|.
ASSPPVGASRSTDTQY
>TRBJ1-6|TRBV19|.|once
ASSTGQNNSPLH
>TRBJ1-5|TRBV5-1|TRBD1|.
ASSLEPGGSKPQH
>.|TRBV5-8|TRBD2|.
ASHPLGGDEQF
>TRBJ2-7|TRBV7-9|TRBD1|.
ASSLATGYEQY
>TRBJ1-5|TRBV19|.|.
ASTSGSVNQPQH
>TRBJ1-2|TRBV10-2|TRBD1|.
ASSDGGTGGLVYGYT
>TRBJ2-1|TRBV19|TRBD2|.
ASSIDPPLAGVRNEQF
>TRBJ1-4|TRBV12-3/TRBV12-4|.|.
ASSFGDEKLF
>TRBJ2-3|TRBV18|TRBD2|.
ASSFQAGGPDTQY
>TRBJ2-7|TRBV11-2|.|.
ASSLPPSKEQY
>TRBJ2-5|TRBV2|TRBD1|.
ASSGTGGRGTQY
>TRBJ2-1|TRBV2|TRBD2|.
ASSARELAGLNEQF
>TRBJ1-5|TRBV10-3|.|.
AISPGSNQPQH
>TRBJ2-5|TRBV6-5|.|.
ASSYSLPQAQY
>TRBJ2-7|TRBV5-1|.|few
ASSSGQPGYYEQY
>TRBJ1-4|TRBV5-1|.|.
ASSLAGRDNEKLF
>TRBJ2-5|TRBV6-2/TRBV6-3|TRBD2|once
ASSRLATETQY
>TRBJ1-1|TRBV18|TRBD1|.
ASSPGDSSLEAF
>TRBJ2-1|TRBV29-1|TRBD2|once
SGTPGTNNEQF
>TRBJ1-2|TRBV27|.|.
ASSLGPPGGNGYT
>TRBJ1-4|TRBV19|.|.
ASSRIFGAPNEKLF
>TRBJ2-3|TRBV6-1|TRBD2|.
ASSVYSSSGGRDTQY